The entry below describes one T cell receptor (beta chain). The antigen is undetermined. The junction departs from the called germline gene at one end, perhaps through a read error. The length of the CDR3 is 15 residues. Germline V gene sequence: CDR1 SGHTA, CDR2 FQGNSA. This specimen belongs to a study of CD8+CD57+ T cells in acquired aplastic anemia. Study as a whole: Sorted CD4+ and CD8+ cells yielded around 3.3 ug of DNA on average.

Sequenced patients had shown CD8+CD57+ cell expansion by flow cytometry. At blood sampling, none of the patients had yet received therapy. General study findings and limits: Shared by patients and controls, 25 to 30 CD8+ CDR3s were abundant in patients.

The template used for profiling TCR beta VDJ and CDR3 was genomic DNA. TCRdb itself ran the reads through MiXCR, one entry per CDR3 protein. The table includes some 180,000 distinct CDR3 sequences, about 60% detected once. The rearrangement joins TRBV7-2 to TRBJ2-7, with 7 bases lining up with TRBD2. The sample was sorted CD4+, CD8+, or CD8+CD57+ T cells (not recorded which) from PBMCs. This TCR was recovered from a human donor with aplastic anemia. The DNA of the CDR3 is TGCGCCAGCAGCGAATCTCGGGGAGGGGTGAACGAGCAGTACTTC. Its translation is CASSESRGGVNEQYF.